The entry below describes one T cell receptor (beta chain). The data were taken from a study of blood T cell repertoires in COVID-19. Study overall: Donors in the United States, Italy and Spain gave samples during acute or convalescent COVID-19.

The protocol was immunoSEQ multiplex PCR, while the TCRdb copy is restricted to in-frame clones and leaves out a portion. The sample consists of about 72,000 clones, roughly 86% of them appearing once. The CDR3 runs 15 residues. Germline V CDR1 and CDR2: SGHRS, YFSETQ. Trimming cost V 0 bases and J 4 bases; bases outside gene matches: 3. The sequencing input was peripheral blood. This chain joins TRBV5-1 and TRBJ1-1; 10 positions match TRBD1. This clonotype was obtained from a man in his forties or fifties with acute or convalescent COVID-19. DNA for the CDR3: TGCGCCAGCAGCTTGGGGGGGACAGGGGCCACTGAAGCTTTCTTT. Its protein is CASSLGGTGATEAFF.